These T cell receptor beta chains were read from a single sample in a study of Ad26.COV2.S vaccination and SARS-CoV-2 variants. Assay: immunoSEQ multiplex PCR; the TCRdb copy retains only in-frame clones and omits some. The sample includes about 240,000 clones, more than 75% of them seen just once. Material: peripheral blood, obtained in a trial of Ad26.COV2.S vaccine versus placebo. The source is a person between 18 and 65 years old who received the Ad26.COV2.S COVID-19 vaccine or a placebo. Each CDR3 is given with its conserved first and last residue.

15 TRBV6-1 CASSERAGWTGELFF
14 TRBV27 CASRGAGAIGELFF
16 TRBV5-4 CASSLGAGATNEKLFF
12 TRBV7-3 CASSRTDNEQFF
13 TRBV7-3 CASSLTGPGELFF
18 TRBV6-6 CASSPSGLAGVSYNEQFF
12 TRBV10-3 CAISEGRLGYTF
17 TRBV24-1 CATSDPGRGTGPYEQYF
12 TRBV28 CASSLGTPEQYF
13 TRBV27 CASSLYGSEKLFF
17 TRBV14 CASSQYPRRIDTDTQYF
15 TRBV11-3 CASSRTSGGPNTQYF
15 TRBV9 CASSVRDRVHEKLFF
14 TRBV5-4 CASSSFVGAPEAFF
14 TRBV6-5 CASSGPQGLNEQYF
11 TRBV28 CASSIRYEQYF
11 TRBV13 CASGDSYEQYF
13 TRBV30 CACSRGMAGELFF
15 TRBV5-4 CASSLDRVRNSPLHF
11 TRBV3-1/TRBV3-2 CASRGGGEQYF
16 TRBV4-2 CASSQEWTSSSYEQYF
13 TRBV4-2 CASSPLDSYEQYF
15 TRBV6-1 CASSDLPEGPGRAFF
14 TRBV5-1 CASSSRDQGGEQYF
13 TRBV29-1 CSVGQGAPDGYTF
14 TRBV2 CASEPGQAGYEQYF
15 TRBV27 CASSPTLQLNTEAFF
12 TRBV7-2 CASSLGSYEQYF
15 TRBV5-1 CASSLDGGPPYEQYF
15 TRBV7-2 CASKAAGATKETQYF
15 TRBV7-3 CASSILGGGDYGYTF
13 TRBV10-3 CATRRGVGDEQFF
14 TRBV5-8 CASSLVGNYNEQFF
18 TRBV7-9 CASSFFKGLGIGGNTIYF
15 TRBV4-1 CASSQVAQGLYEQYF
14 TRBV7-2 CASSLGLYTGELFF
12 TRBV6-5 CAIRTGSYEQYF
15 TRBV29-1 CSVRKDWGVNTEAFF
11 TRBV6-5 CASSAGLEAFF
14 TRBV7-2 CASSWTGAGNTIYF
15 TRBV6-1 CASSDPGPQGDTQYF
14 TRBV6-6 CASSYRGLGEKLFF
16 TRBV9 CASSVEGRGLGDTQYF
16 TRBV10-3 CAISDPGLAGLGEQFF